Listed below are T cell receptor beta chains from one sample, sequenced in a study of cytomegalovirus exposure and HLA in healthy donors. Assay: immunoSEQ multiplex PCR; the TCRdb copy retains only in-frame clones and omits some. Here the sample spans around 150,000 clones, roughly 84% being singletons. Specimen: PBMCs. The origin of the receptors is a man over 45 in good health and CMV-seropositive. Both conserved end residues are part of each CDR3. D genes are given only for firm matches. Clone size is given for some rows only: seen once, a few or many times, or a class if the clone is expanded.

j_call d_call clone_size v_call cdr3_aa cdr3_nt
TRBJ2-1 TRBD2 - TRBV5-6 CASSLGLADEQFF TGTGCCAGCAGCTTGGGACTAGCGGATGAGCAGTTCTTC
TRBJ2-3 TRBD2 - TRBV9 CASSPFLGAGGSTDTQYF TGTGCCAGCAGCCCCTTTCTCGGTGCGGGAGGAAGCACAGATACGCAGTATTTT
TRBJ1-1 - - TRBV19 CASSPSGVEAFF TGTGCCAGTAGTCCCTCGGGAGTTGAAGCTTTCTTT
TRBJ2-5 TRBD2 - TRBV2 CASSERGLAGLQETQYF TGTGCCAGCAGTGAAAGGGGACTAGCGGGTTTACAAGAGACCCAGTACTTC
TRBJ1-1 TRBD1 once TRBV7-9 CASSKARTGRKNTEAFF TGTGCCAGCAGCAAGGCCCGGACAGGGCGAAAGAACACTGAAGCTTTCTTT
TRBJ2-5 - - TRBV6-5 CASRRDGEETQYF TGTGCCAGCAGGCGGGACGGGGAAGAGACCCAGTACTTC
TRBJ1-2 - - TRBV29-1 CSVEGQSHGYTF TGCAGCGTTGAGGGCCAGTCCCATGGCTACACCTTC
TRBJ2-1 TRBD1 - TRBV6-4 CASSERLGQGSYNEQFF TGTGCCAGCAGTGAAAGATTAGGACAGGGTTCCTACAATGAGCAGTTCTTC
TRBJ2-7 TRBD1 - TRBV5-4 CASSLDRGYEQYF TGTGCCAGCAGCTTGGACAGGGGCTACGAGCAGTACTTC
TRBJ2-3 TRBD2 - TRBV2 CASSEGLAGAADTQYF TGTGCCAGCAGTGAAGGTCTAGCGGGGGCAGCAGATACGCAGTATTTT
TRBJ1-3 - - TRBV28 CASSLSGPGNTIYF TGTGCCAGCAGTTTATCAGGGCCTGGAAACACCATATATTTT
TRBJ2-1 - - TRBV11-2 CASKPTGEGYNEQFF TGTGCCAGCAAACCGACAGGGGAGGGATACAATGAGCAGTTCTTC
TRBJ1-2 TRBD1 - TRBV7-9 CASSGQGEGYTF TGTGCCAGCAGCGGACAGGGGGAAGGCTACACCTTC
TRBJ2-7 - - TRBV5-1 CASNQGGSSYEQYF TGCGCCAGCAATCAGGGGGGCAGCTCCTACGAGCAGTACTTC
TRBJ2-5 - - TRBV6-5 CASSYLSRGRGETQYF TGTGCCAGCAGTTACTTGAGCCGCGGGCGCGGGGAGACCCAGTACTTC
TRBJ2-2 TRBD1 - TRBV25-1 CASKGQGKTGELFF TGTGCCAGCAAGGGACAGGGGAAAACCGGGGAGCTGTTTTTT
TRBJ1-1 - - TRBV27 CASQSRGNTEAFF TGTGCCAGCCAGAGCCGGGGAAACACTGAAGCTTTCTTT
TRBJ2-1 TRBD1 - TRBV18 CASLTADRGRNYNEQFF TGTGCCAGCCTCACCGCCGACAGGGGGCGTAACTACAATGAGCAGTTCTTC
TRBJ2-5 TRBD2 - TRBV4-1 CASSQDRGGLAGTPQETQYF TGCGCCAGCAGCCAAGATCGAGGCGGACTAGCGGGAACCCCTCAAGAGACCCAGTACTTC
TRBJ2-5 TRBD2 - TRBV19 CASSPSRVTSGRARNETQYF TGTGCCAGTAGCCCTAGCCGGGTGACTAGCGGGAGGGCCCGAAATGAGACCCAGTACTTC
TRBJ1-1 - few TRBV11-3 CASSQDGGDTEAFF TGTGCCAGCAGCCAAGACGGGGGGGACACTGAAGCTTTCTTT
TRBJ2-5 - - TRBV9 CASSPGFETQYF TGTGCCAGCAGCCCAGGTTTTGAGACCCAGTACTTC
TRBJ1-1 - - TRBV9 CASSVGAGTEAFF TGTGCCAGCAGCGTAGGGGCGGGCACTGAAGCTTTCTTT